This TCR beta chain stems from a study of T cells in localized non-small cell lung cancer. Study observations and caveats: A raised T cell density in blood coincided with lengthier overall survival. Uninvolved adjacent lung showed the highest T cell clonality, exceeding tumor.

Sequenced by immunoSEQ multiplex PCR; TCRdb stores in-frame clones only, minus some. This table has approximately 41,000 clones, around 86% appearing once. Concerning this clone itself: Its antigen remains unidentified.

Germline V CDR1 and CDR2: MNHEY, SMNVEV (reference sequence). Trimming took 6 bases from V and 0 from J; bases not matched to a gene: 8. The CDR3 covers 15 residues. The clonotype was recovered from a male donor aged 60 or over with stage II lung adenocarcinoma. The genes are TRBV27 and TRBJ2-7; 7 bases are a match to TRBD1. The sequencing used peripheral blood mononuclear cells, collected before any cancer treatment. The CDR3 coding sequence is TGTGCCAGCAGGAAGACAGGGCATAGCTCCTACGAGCAGTACTTC. It yields the protein CASRKTGHSSYEQYF.